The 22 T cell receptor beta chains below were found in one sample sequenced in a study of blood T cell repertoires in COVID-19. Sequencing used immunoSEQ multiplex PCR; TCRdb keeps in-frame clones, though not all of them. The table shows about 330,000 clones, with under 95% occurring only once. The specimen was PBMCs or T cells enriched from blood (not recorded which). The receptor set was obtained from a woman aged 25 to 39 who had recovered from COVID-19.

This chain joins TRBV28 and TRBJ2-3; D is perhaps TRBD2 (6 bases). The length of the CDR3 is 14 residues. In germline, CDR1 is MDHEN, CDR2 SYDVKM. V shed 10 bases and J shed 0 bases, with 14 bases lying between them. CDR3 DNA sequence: TGTGCCACGATAGACGGGACTAGCACAGATACGCAGTATTTT. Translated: CATIDGTSTDTQYF.

CDR3 coding DNA: TGTGCCAGTGTGAGGACAGGAAGCTATGGCTACACCTTC. This sequence encodes CASVRTGSYGYTF. J is TRBJ1-2 and V is TRBV19; 7 nucleotides align to TRBD1. Germline V gene data show CDR1 as LNHDA and CDR2 as SQIVND (reference sequence). J gave up 4 bases and V 8 bases, and 7 bases lay outside the gene matches. There are 13 residues in the CDR3.

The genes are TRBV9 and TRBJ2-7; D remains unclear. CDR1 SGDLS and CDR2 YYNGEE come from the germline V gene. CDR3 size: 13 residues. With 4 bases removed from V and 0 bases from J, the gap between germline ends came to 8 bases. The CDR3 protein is CASSPVNSYEQYF. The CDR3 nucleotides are TGTGCCAGCAGCCCCGTTAACTCCTACGAGCAGTACTTC.

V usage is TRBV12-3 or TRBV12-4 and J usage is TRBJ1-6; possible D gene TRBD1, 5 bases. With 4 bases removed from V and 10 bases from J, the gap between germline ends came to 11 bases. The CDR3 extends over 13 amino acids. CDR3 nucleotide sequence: TGTGCCAGCAGTTCAGGGTCCGGGTCACCCCTCCACTTT. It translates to CASSSGSGSPLHF.

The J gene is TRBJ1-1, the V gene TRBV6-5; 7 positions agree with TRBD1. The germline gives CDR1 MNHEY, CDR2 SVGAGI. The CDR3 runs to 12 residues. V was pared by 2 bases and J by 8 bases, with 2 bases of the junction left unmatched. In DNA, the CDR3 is TGTGCCAGCAGTTACCCACAGGGGGAAGCTTTCTTT. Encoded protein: CASSYPQGEAFF.

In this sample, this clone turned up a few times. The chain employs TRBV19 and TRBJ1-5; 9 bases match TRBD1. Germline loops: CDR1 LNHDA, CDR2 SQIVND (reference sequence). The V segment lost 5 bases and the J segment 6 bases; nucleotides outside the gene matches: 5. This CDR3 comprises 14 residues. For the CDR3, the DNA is TGTGCCAGTAGTCGCCTACAGGGGGCTCAGCCCCAGCATTTT. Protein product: CASSRLQGAQPQHF.

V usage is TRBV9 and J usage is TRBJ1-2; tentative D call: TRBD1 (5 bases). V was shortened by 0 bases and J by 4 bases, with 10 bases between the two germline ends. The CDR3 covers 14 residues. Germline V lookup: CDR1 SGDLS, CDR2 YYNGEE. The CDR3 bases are TGTGCCAGCAGCGTAGCTACAGGTTCCTATGGCTACACCTTC. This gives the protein CASSVATGSYGYTF.

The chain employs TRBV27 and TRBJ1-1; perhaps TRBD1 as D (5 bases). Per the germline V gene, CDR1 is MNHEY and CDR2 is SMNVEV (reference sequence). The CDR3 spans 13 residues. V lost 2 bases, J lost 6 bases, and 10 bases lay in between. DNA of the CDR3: TGTGCCAGCAGTTTAAGGGGCTCGGCTGAAGCTTTCTTT. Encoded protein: CASSLRGSAEAFF.

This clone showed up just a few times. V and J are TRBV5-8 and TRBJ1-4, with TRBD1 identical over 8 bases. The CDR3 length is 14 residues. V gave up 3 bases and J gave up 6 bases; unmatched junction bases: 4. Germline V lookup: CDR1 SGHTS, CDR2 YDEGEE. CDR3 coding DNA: TGTGCCAGCAGCTGGGAACAGGGGGATGAAAAACTGTTTTTT. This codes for CASSWEQGDEKLFF.

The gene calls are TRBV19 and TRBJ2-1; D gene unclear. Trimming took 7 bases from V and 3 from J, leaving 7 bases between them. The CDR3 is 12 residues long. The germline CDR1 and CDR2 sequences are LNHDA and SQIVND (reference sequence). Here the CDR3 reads CASMNGYNEQFF. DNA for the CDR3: TGTGCCAGTATGAACGGCTACAATGAGCAGTTCTTC. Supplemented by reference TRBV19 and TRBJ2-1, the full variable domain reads DGGITQSPKYLFRKEGQNVTLSCEQNLNHDAMYWYRQDPGQGLRLIYYSQIVNDFQKGDIAEGYSVSREKKESFPLTVTSAQKNPTAFYLCASMNGYNEQFFGPGTRLTVL.

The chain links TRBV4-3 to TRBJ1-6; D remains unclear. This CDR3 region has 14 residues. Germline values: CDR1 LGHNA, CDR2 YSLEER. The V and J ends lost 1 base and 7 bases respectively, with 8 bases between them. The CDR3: CASSQAQQNSPLHF. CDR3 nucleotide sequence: TGCGCCAGCAGCCAAGCCCAACAGAATTCACCCCTCCACTTT.

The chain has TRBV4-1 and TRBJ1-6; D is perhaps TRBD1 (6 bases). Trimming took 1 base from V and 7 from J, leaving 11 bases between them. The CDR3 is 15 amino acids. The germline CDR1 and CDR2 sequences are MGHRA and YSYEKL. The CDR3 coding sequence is TGCGCCAGCAGCCAAGGGAGACAGGCCAATTCACCCCTCCACTTT. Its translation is CASSQGRQANSPLHF.

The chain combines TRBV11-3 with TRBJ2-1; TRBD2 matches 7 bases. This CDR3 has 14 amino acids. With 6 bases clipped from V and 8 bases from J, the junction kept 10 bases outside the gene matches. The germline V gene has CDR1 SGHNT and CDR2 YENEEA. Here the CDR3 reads CASSPQGGKDEQFF. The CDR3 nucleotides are TGTGCCAGCAGTCCCCAGGGAGGGAAGGATGAGCAGTTCTTC.

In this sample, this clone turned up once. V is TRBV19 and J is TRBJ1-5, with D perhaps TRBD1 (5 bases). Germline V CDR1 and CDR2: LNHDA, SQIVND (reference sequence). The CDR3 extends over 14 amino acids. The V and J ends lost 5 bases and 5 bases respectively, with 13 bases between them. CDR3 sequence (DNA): TGTGCCAGTAGTCCGGGGGGGGGTTATCAGCCCCAGCATTTT. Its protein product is CASSPGGGYQPQHF.

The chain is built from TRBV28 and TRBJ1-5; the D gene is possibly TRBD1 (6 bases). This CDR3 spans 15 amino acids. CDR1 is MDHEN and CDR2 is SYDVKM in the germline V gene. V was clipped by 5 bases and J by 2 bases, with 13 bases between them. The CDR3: CASSTTGLRNQPQHF. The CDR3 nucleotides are TGTGCCAGCAGTACCACAGGGCTGCGCAATCAGCCCCAGCATTTT.

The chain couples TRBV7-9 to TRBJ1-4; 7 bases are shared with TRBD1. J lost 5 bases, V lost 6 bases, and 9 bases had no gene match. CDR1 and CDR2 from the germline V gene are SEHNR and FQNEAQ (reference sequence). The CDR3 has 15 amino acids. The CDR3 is CASSSQGTVNEKLFF. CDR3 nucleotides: TGTGCCAGCAGTTCCCAGGGGACAGTGAATGAAAAACTGTTTTTT.

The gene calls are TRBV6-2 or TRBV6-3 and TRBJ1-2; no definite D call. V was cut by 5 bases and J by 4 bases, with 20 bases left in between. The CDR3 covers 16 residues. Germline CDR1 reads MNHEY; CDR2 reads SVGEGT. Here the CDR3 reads CASSPAALGAGYGYTF. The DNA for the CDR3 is TGTGCCAGCAGTCCAGCGGCCCTGGGCGCCGGCTATGGCTACACCTTC.

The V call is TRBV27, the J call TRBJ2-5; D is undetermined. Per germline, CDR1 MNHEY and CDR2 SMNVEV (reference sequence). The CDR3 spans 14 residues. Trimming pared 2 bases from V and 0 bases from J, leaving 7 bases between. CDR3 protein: CASSLIVDQETQYF. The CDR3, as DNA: TGTGCCAGCAGTTTAATAGTAGACCAAGAGACCCAGTACTTC.

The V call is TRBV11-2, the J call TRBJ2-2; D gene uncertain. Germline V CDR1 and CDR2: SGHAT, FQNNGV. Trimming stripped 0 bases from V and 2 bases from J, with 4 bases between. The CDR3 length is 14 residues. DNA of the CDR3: TGTGCCAGCAGCTTAGAGGCTAACACCGGGGAGCTGTTTTTT. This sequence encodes CASSLEANTGELFF.

CDR3 amino acids: CASIEGGRNTEAFF. CDR3 DNA: TGTGCCAGCATCGAGGGTGGGAGAAACACTGAAGCTTTCTTT. The chain carries TRBV28 and TRBJ1-1, with D hard to call. Trimming shortened V by 7 bases and J by 2 bases, and 14 bases separated the two germline ends. CDR1 MDHEN and CDR2 SYDVKM come from the germline V gene. This CDR3 is 14 amino acids long.

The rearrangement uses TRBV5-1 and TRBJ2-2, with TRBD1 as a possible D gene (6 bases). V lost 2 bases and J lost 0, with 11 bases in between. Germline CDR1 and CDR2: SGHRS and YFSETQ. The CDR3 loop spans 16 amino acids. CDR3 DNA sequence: TGCGCCAGCAGCTTACAGACAGGCACGAACACCGGGGAGCTGTTTTTT. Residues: CASSLQTGTNTGELFF.

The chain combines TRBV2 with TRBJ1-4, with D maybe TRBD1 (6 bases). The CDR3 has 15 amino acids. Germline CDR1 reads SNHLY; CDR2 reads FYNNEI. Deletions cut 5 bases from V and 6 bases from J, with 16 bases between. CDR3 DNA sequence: TGTGCCAGCAGTTTGTCTACAGGGATAGATGAAAAACTGTTTTTT. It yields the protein CASSLSTGIDEKLFF.